This T cell receptor beta chain is from a study of regulatory T cells in long-lasting Graves disease (dated by TCRdb to the early 2020s). In terms of the full investigation: Persistent Graves' disease meant more than 5 years of antithyroid drug treatment with TSH receptor autoantibodies that stayed positive. The study took place in China and was registered as a clinical trial. Persistent Graves' disease patients were compared with newly diagnosed Graves' disease patients by peripheral blood TCR sequencing and RNA sequencing. A total of roughly 35 samples were covered by TCR sequencing, comprising approximately 13 persistent and roughly 20 newly diagnosed Graves' disease patients. Persistent Graves' disease patients in the clinical cohort had taken antithyroid drugs for roughly ten years on average. What the research found in general, with its limitations: Persistent Graves' disease patients showed lower TCR Shannon entropy and fewer highly expanded clones than newly diagnosed patients, suggesting clonal expansion. Patients with persistent disease shared more public clonotypes (about 2,500) than newly diagnosed patients did (around 1,000). Sequencing and analysis were limited to the TCR beta chain. As a limitation, the authors acknowledged that the small sample size may reduce accuracy. The study examined only peripheral blood because the primary lesion, thyroid tissue, could not be accessed. TRBV28, TRBJ1-2 and TRBJ2-5 were preferentially used in persistent disease, while TRBV20-1 and TRBJ2-1 were favored in newly diagnosed disease.

Details on this clonotype: The clone's antigen remains unknown. It has no much larger one-base neighbor in the sample; base qualities were not kept.

Libraries came from multiplex PCR. Instrument on record: Illumina HiSeq 4000. To build TCR beta libraries, CDR3 regions were amplified by Arm-PCR using iRepertoire HTBI primers. PCR products were gel purified before sequencing. As for the authors' bioinformatics: Gene usage analysis of CDR3 amino acid clonotypes used the approximately 62 TRBV and about 13 TRBJ segments found across samples. COPE and FqMerger were used to merge the filtered high-quality paired reads into contigs. BLAST was used to align contigs to IMGT TRBV, TRBD and TRBJ reference genes, and CDR3 was defined according to IMGT. Highly expanded clones were defined as clonotypes with a frequency above 0.1%. Shannon entropy was used to measure repertoire diversity, and the Gini coefficient was used to measure V-J evenness. A clonotype was considered public if more than one individual shared it. TCRdb trimmed the raw reads at Q25, called clones with MiXCR and kept productive beta chains. All rows with the same CDR3 protein become a single entry with the most common DNA and genes. These V and J calls are TCRdb output, not the study's own analysis. This sample lists around 450,000 distinct CDR3 sequences; about 22% were detected once. The top ten constitute about 7% of the sample.

The time point label for this specimen denotes: persistent/refractory GD, antithyroid drugs over 5 years with positive TRAb. For both TCR sequencing and RNA sequencing, RNA was extracted from PBMCs using TRIzol. The diagnosis of Graves' disease was made according to American Thyroid Association guidelines. Recruitment of patients was carried out at an endocrinology department in Xi'an, China. Each patient gave 8.5 to 9.5 milliliters of peripheral blood, collected in an EDTA anticoagulant tube. Ficoll Paque Plus density gradient separation was used to isolate PBMCs, and no further T cell sorting was performed. An Agilent 2100 Bioanalyzer and agarose gel were used to assess RNA quality, and a NanoDrop 2000 was used to measure RNA concentration. Including the terminal cysteine and phenylalanine, the CDR3 comprises 19 residues. The kept DNA is CDR3 alone, 57 bases in frame from the first base. CDR1 and CDR2 are read off the germline V gene (reference sequence) as SEHNR and FQNEAQ. The germline ends are 23 bases apart after V is trimmed by 3 bases and J by 2 bases.

The rearrangement joined TRBV7-9 to TRBJ1-3, with no reliable assignment of the D segment. The clonotype was recovered from a female donor with Graves disease. The sequences come from peripheral blood mononuclear cells (PBMCs), collected when the disease was refractory, from a patient treated with antithyroid drugs. DNA sequence: TGTGCCAGCAGCTTTGCCCCTTTCCGAGGGCCCCTCGCTGGAAACACCATATATTTT. Its translation is CASSFAPFRGPLAGNTIYF.